The clone carrying this T cell receptor beta chain was seen more than once but under ten times. The antigen remains unidentified. This CDR3 is 15 amino acids long. CDR1 and CDR2 from the germline V gene are MNHNS and SASEGT. Between the trimmed V and J ends, which lost 6 bases and 0 bases, there was a span of 12 bases. TCR beta CDR3 sequences were amplified from RNA transcripts. The HTBI primer set drove a first-round RT-PCR of the TCR CDR3. TCRdb used MiXCR to reprocess the multiplex PCR reads, holding one entry per CDR3 protein. Found here are under 750,000 distinct CDR3 sequences, about 17% of them singletons; the top ten hold 16%. This sample stems from a study of T cells in Graves' hyperthyroidism and ophthalmopathy. Study-level points and caveats: Ophthalmopathy was identified by the model a median around 6 months ahead of onset. Most thyroid clonotypes that were expanded above 0.001 also turned up in blood.

This clonotype was sampled from a woman aged 45-59 years with Graves' hyperthyroidism that later progressed to Graves' ophthalmopathy. What was sequenced was blood. This chain connects TRBV6-1 to TRBJ1-5; possible D gene TRBD1, 6 bases. The CDR3 DNA reads TGTGCCAGCAGCGCCGGGACACATAGCAATCAGCCCCAGCATTTT. Translation: CASSAGTHSNQPQHF.